This entry features one T cell receptor beta chain sequence. Its target is unknown. V was clipped by 0 bases and J by 3 bases, with 18 bases between them. The CDR3 totals 17 residues. Germline CDR1 reads MNHEY; CDR2 reads SMNVEV (reference sequence). Peripheral blood genomic DNA, not sorted cells or RNA, was the template. These data belong to a study of T cell repertoires in aging, cancer and after chemotherapy. Study summary: Healthy donor repertoires were recorded over several months to years and showed clear clonal overlap.

Multiplex touch-down PCR with TRB-A/B primers amplified rearranged V-D-J TRB sequences. A single record per CDR3 protein comes from TCRdb applying MiXCR to the multiplex PCR reads. In the table there are more than 8,500 distinct CDR3 sequences, just under 40% of which are singletons. Overall study findings and caveats: In each cancer cohort, median generation probability increased across chemotherapy, suggesting thymic output rebounded. Healthy donors lost TCR diversity with age mainly through richness, cancer patients through richness and evenness. Compared with age-matched healthy donors, untreated hematological or solid cancer patients showed higher blood TCR clonality.

The V call is TRBV27, the J call TRBJ2-7; D could derive from TRBD1 or TRBD2 (5 bases each). This clonotype originated in a human donor in good health. Material for sequencing was blood. CDR3 nucleotide sequence: TGTGCCAGCAGTTTATCCAGAACCGGGGCGAACGGCTACGAGCAGTACTTC. Protein product: CASSLSRTGANGYEQYF.